This T cell receptor (beta chain) was profiled in a study of a mutant IDH1 vaccine in newly diagnosed glioma. On this clone: The antigen is unknown.

General study results and limits: Of all patients, around 94% showed vaccine-induced immune responses.

V lost 4 bases, J lost 5 bases, and 13 bases lay in between. The CDR3 loop spans 13 amino acids. Germline CDR1 SGHKS, CDR2 YYEKEE (reference sequence). Repertoires were generated with immunoSEQ multiplex PCR, while TCRdb's copy carries only in-frame clones and drops some. The sample holds about 68,000 clones, approximately 79% seen once. Time point meaning: baseline, week 1 (first vaccination visit). Treatment reported: pre-vaccination baseline after standard-of-care therapy. This sequence originates from a man in his fifties with glioma. The input for sequencing was PBMCs, taken from a glioma patient treated with radiotherapy, temozolomide or both. V is TRBV5-5 and J is TRBJ2-7; TRBD2 might be the D (6 bases). CDR3 in amino acids: CASSMEGSDEQYF. In DNA, the CDR3 is TGTGCCAGCAGCATGGAGGGAAGCGACGAGCAGTACTTC. Full variable domain (remainder filled in from reference TRBV5-5 and TRBJ2-7): DAGVTQSPTHLIKTRGQQVTLRCSPISGHKSVSWYQQVLGQGPQFIFQYYEKEERGRGNFPDRFSARQFPNYSSELNVNALLLGDSALYLCASSMEGSDEQYFGPGTRLTVT.